These 14 T cell receptor beta chains share one sample of origin, sequenced in a study of cytomegalovirus exposure and HLA in healthy donors. PCR was performed using 60 Vbeta and 13 Jbeta primers. The data were produced by immunoSEQ multiplex PCR, yet TCRdb's version contains in-frame clones alone and is incomplete. The table shows over 80,000 clones, with approximately 83% occurring only once. Material: PBMCs. All receptors derive from a man between 50 and 59 years old in good health and CMV-seronegative.

The CDR3 region is CASSERQGVWNEQFF. In DNA, the CDR3 is TGTGCCAGCAGTGAAAGGCAGGGGGTTTGGAATGAGCAGTTCTTC. The rearrangement joins TRBV2 to TRBJ2-1; TRBD1 agrees at 7 bases. Germline CDR1 is SNHLY and CDR2 is FYNNEI. V was pared by 2 bases and J by 7 bases, with 8 bases of the junction left unmatched. This CDR3 is built from 15 residues. Supplemented by reference TRBV2 and TRBJ2-1, the full variable domain reads EPEVTQTPSHQVTQMGQEVILRCVPISNHLYFYWYRQILGQKVEFLVSFYNNEISEKSEIFDDQFSVERPDGSNFTLKIRSTKLEDSAMYFCASSERQGVWNEQFFGPGTRLTVL.

This rearrangement joins TRBV5-1 to TRBJ2-1, with 8 bases fitting TRBD2. The junction had 6 bases not matched to a gene; V was cut back by 0 bases and J by 7 bases. Germline CDR1 SGHRS, CDR2 YFSETQ. The CDR3 extends over 15 amino acids. The CDR3 nucleotides read TGCGCCAGCAGCTTGGCCCCGGGAGGGGGGAATGAGCAGTTCTTC. This encodes CASSLAPGGGNEQFF.

The CDR3 coding sequence is TGTGCCAGCAGCGTAGCAGGGGCTCAATCAACTAATGAAAAACTGTTTTTT. It yields the protein CASSVAGAQSTNEKLFF. The chain recombines TRBV9 with TRBJ1-4; D is possibly TRBD1 (6 bases). The length of the CDR3 is 17 residues. From germline, CDR1 is SGDLS and CDR2 YYNGEE. Trimming removed 0 bases at V and 0 bases at J, with 12 bases between.

The chain has TRBV15 and TRBJ2-1; unclear D gene. This CDR3 is built from 16 residues. The germline V and J ends were trimmed by 0 bases and 8 bases, with 17 bases remaining between them. Germline loops: CDR1 LNHNV, CDR2 YYDKDF (reference sequence). CDR3 protein: CATSRESATPVDEQFF. The CDR3 bases are TGTGCCACCAGCAGAGAAAGTGCCACTCCGGTAGATGAGCAGTTCTTC. Together with reference TRBV15 and TRBJ2-1, the CDR3 gives the full variable domain: DAMVIQNPRYQVTQFGKPVTLSCSQTLNHNVMYWYQQKSSQAPKLLFHYYDKDFNNEADTPDNFQSRRPNTSFCFLDIRSPGLGDTAMYLCATSRESATPVDEQFFGPGTRLTVL.

This chain connects TRBV9 to TRBJ2-7; D perhaps matches TRBD1 (6 bases). V was cut by 0 bases and J by 2 bases, with 9 bases left in between. The CDR3 has 14 amino acids. Looked up from germline, CDR1 is SGDLS and CDR2 is YYNGEE. Here the CDR3 reads CASSVGTGTYEQYF. The CDR3 bases are TGTGCCAGCAGCGTAGGCACAGGGACCTACGAGCAGTACTTC.

The gene calls are TRBV14 and TRBJ1-1; TRBD1 might be the D (5 bases). Germline V gene data show CDR1 as SGHDN and CDR2 as FVKESK. The length of the CDR3 is 16 residues. V lost 2 bases and J lost 1, with 14 bases in between. CDR3 loop: CASSQRFTGKNTEAFF. Written as DNA, the CDR3 is TGTGCCAGCAGCCAAAGGTTCACAGGCAAGAACACTGAAGCTTTCTTT.

The chain uses TRBV30 and TRBJ1-5, with 8 bases aligning to TRBD1. V shed 5 bases, J shed 5 bases, and the junction held 5 bases outside the gene matches. This CDR3 contains 13 residues. Per the germline V gene, CDR1 is GTSNPN and CDR2 is SVGIG (reference sequence). The CDR3 spells CAWRQGPDQPQHF. CDR3 bases: TGTGCCTGGCGACAGGGGCCGGATCAGCCCCAGCATTTT.

This rearrangement joins TRBV18 to TRBJ1-1; no definite D call. V was pared by 3 bases and J by 5 bases, with 19 bases between. Germline V CDR1 and CDR2: KGHSH, LQKENI. The CDR3 length is 16 residues. The CDR3 region has the DNA TGTGCCAGCTCACCGAGGTCTACAACAGAGGGAACTGAAGCTTTCTTT. Residues: CASSPRSTTEGTEAFF.

This chain connects TRBV28 to TRBJ2-3; 12 bases are a match to TRBD1. This CDR3 is 16 amino acids long. The J segment lost 3 bases and the V segment lost 5 bases, leaving 6 bases of the junction unmatched. Germline V gives CDR1 MDHEN, CDR2 SYDVKM. As DNA, the CDR3 is TGTGCCAGCAGTCGGTCGGGACAGGGGGCTACAGATACGCAGTATTTT. It encodes CASSRSGQGATDTQYF.

The chain couples TRBV7-2 to TRBJ2-1; TRBD2 matches 15 bases. The CDR3 length is 18 residues. After removal of 0 bases from V and 9 bases from J, the junction contained 9 bases not matched to a gene. Per germline, CDR1 SGHTA and CDR2 FQGNSA. DNA for the CDR3: TGTGCCAGCAGCTTAGCCTCAGGACTAGCGGGAGGGCAAGGTGAGCAGTTCTTC. Translating gives CASSLASGLAGGQGEQFF.

The chain uses TRBV6-5 and TRBJ2-7, with D maybe TRBD2 (5 bases). V lost 8 bases, J lost 6 bases, and 17 bases lay in between. The CDR3 is 13 residues long. CDR1 and CDR2 (germline): MNHEY, SVGAGI. The CDR3 here is CASGSTGLVEQYF. The DNA of the CDR3 is TGTGCCAGCGGGAGTACGGGCTTGGTCGAGCAGTACTTC.

The rearrangement joins TRBV7-6 to TRBJ2-5; tentative D call: TRBD1 (5 bases). The end of the DNA fits TRBJ2-7 better, so the J call may be wrong. Germline V lookup: CDR1 SGHVS, CDR2 FNYEAQ. CDR3 length: 14 amino acids. CDR3 sequence reads: CASSQGGSSYEQYF. CDR3 DNA: TGTGCCAGCAGTCAGGGCGGCAGCTCCTACGAGCAGTACTTC.

The CDR3 bases are TGTGCCAGCACCCAGGGGAGACATACCTACGAGCAGTACTTC. Encoded protein: CASTQGRHTYEQYF. This chain joins TRBV7-2 and TRBJ2-7; the D gene is possibly TRBD1 (6 bases). The V gene lost 7 bases and the J gene lost 2 bases, with 15 bases spanning the gap. CDR1 SGHTA and CDR2 FQGNSA come from the germline V gene. The CDR3 length is 14 residues.

The V and J genes are TRBV7-9 and TRBJ2-7; D remains ambiguous. The CDR3 runs 13 residues. Germline lookup yields CDR1 SEHNR and CDR2 FQNEAQ (reference sequence). V was clipped by 1 base and J by 3 bases, with 7 bases between them. The CDR3 loop reads CASSLVGNYEQYF. The CDR3, as DNA: TGTGCCAGCAGCTTAGTCGGTAACTACGAGCAGTACTTC.